A single sample gave rise to the 21 T cell receptor beta chains below, sequenced in a study of T cell repertoires in cytomegalovirus infection. TCRdb reprocessed the reads with MiXCR, giving one entry per CDR3 protein. The sample has a few hundred thousand distinct CDR3 sequences; about 44% are singletons. No antigens are known for them. The specimen was cultured PBMCs, collected from culture after CMV antigen stimulation. The receptors come from a human donor in good health (CMV status not recorded). Some clones in this sample may be carry-over from other donors' samples.

This clonotype was recorded at least ten times. The genes are TRBV7-2 and TRBJ2-3; 11 nucleotides line up with TRBD1. Trimming removed 3 bases from V and 5 bases from J; junction bases left unmatched: 4. The CDR3 spans 15 residues. The germline V gene has CDR1 SGHTA and CDR2 FQGNSA. The CDR3 DNA sequence: TGTGCCAGCAGCTTGGACAGGGGGCTGGTAGATACGCAGTATTTT. Translating gives CASSLDRGLVDTQYF.

This clonotype showed up just a few times. The chain uses TRBV19 and TRBJ2-7, with 7 nucleotides matching TRBD1. CDR3 length: 15 residues. Losses at the gene ends were 4 bases for V and 5 bases for J; bases not matched to a gene: 11. Per the germline V gene, CDR1 is LNHDA and CDR2 is SQIVND (reference sequence). The CDR3 DNA is TGTGCCAGTAGTACCTCCGGGACAGCCCCCAACGAGCAGTACTTC. Encoded protein: CASSTSGTAPNEQYF.

The genes are TRBV7-8 and TRBJ2-3; 8 bases align to TRBD2. Trimming removed 8 bases from V and 5 bases from J; junction bases left unmatched: 12. Germline V gene lookup returns CDR1 SGHVS and CDR2 FQNEAQ. This CDR3 comprises 15 residues. CDR3 protein: CASSAGARVGDTQYF. In DNA form, the CDR3 reads TGTGCCAGCTCAGCGGGAGCCAGAGTAGGAGATACGCAGTATTTT.

The chain is built from TRBV5-1 and TRBJ1-1; D perhaps matches TRBD1 (6 bases). Germline V lookup: CDR1 SGHRS, CDR2 YFSETQ. V was clipped by 4 bases and J by 6 bases, with 13 bases between them. This CDR3 contains 13 residues. The CDR3 spells CASSVEGGAEAFF. The CDR3 DNA follows: TGCGCCAGCAGCGTCGAGGGGGGCGCTGAAGCTTTCTTT.

This chain links TRBV4-2 with TRBJ2-3; D is perhaps TRBD2 (7 bases). CDR3 length equals 16 residues. Germline values: CDR1 LGHNA, CDR2 YNFKEQ. Trimming took off 4 bases at V and 4 bases at J, with 18 bases between the two ends. The CDR3 sequence is CASSPAGRGDADTQYF. CDR3 nucleotide sequence: TGTGCCAGCAGCCCCGCAGGGAGGGGGGATGCAGATACGCAGTATTTT.

V and J are TRBV7-8 and TRBJ2-3, with 9 nucleotides matching TRBD2. CDR3 length: 17 residues. From germline, CDR1 is SGHVS and CDR2 FQNEAQ. V trimming: 1 base; J trimming: 1 base; junction bases outside the gene matches: 6. The CDR3 spells CASSLVTSGGGTDTQYF. CDR3 bases: TGTGCCAGCAGCTTAGTGACTAGCGGAGGGGGCACAGATACGCAGTATTTT.

The chain combines TRBV20-1 with TRBJ2-7, with D perhaps TRBD1 (5 bases). CDR1 DFQATT and CDR2 SNEGSKA come from the germline V gene (reference sequence). V was cut by 5 bases and J by 2 bases, with 22 bases left in between. The CDR3 runs 16 residues. CDR3 nucleotide sequence: TGCAGTGCTCGGAGTGGCGTAGGCAGGGCTGCCTACGAGCAGTACTTC. The encoded protein is CSARSGVGRAAYEQYF.

The chain joins TRBV11-2 to TRBJ2-7; TRBD1 aligns across 7 bases. The germline gives CDR1 SGHAT, CDR2 FQNNGV. J lost 2 bases, V lost 9 bases, and 10 bases had no gene match. CDR3 length equals 14 residues. The CDR3 spells CASTQGGVTYEQYF. The CDR3 bases are TGTGCCAGTACCCAAGGGGGCGTCACCTACGAGCAGTACTTC.

In this sample, this clonotype turned up a few times. The chain recombines TRBV7-2 with TRBJ2-1, with D perhaps assigned TRBD1 or TRBD2 (5 bases each). With 5 bases removed from V and 5 bases from J, the gap between germline ends came to 13 bases. The V gene's germline CDR1 is SGHTA and CDR2 FQGNSA. The length of the CDR3 is 14 residues. CDR3 DNA sequence: TGTGCCAGCAGCGGTCGGGGCAGAAACAATGAGCAGTTCTTC. It encodes CASSGRGRNNEQFF.

The rearrangement uses TRBV7-2 and TRBJ2-4; no clear D. Trimming removed 5 bases at V and 10 bases at J, with 21 bases between. Germline V gene sequence: CDR1 SGHTA, CDR2 FQGNSA. This CDR3 has 15 amino acids. The CDR3 DNA follows: TGTGCCAGCAGCCCCCGTTTGAACCCTTTAGGGATTCAGTACTTC. This translates into CASSPRLNPLGIQYF.

This clonotype has a handful of counts. This sequence joins TRBV7-9 and TRBJ2-3, with D perhaps TRBD1 (6 bases). V gave up 1 base and J gave up 6 bases, with 14 bases separating them. Germline CDR1 SEHNR, CDR2 FQNEAQ (reference sequence). The CDR3 is 15 residues long. CDR3 amino acids: CASSLVSAGADTQYF. The CDR3 nucleotides are TGTGCCAGCAGCTTAGTTTCGGCAGGGGCGGATACGCAGTATTTT.

The V and J genes are TRBV19 and TRBJ2-1, with 12 bases that match TRBD2. The germline V gene encodes CDR1 LNHDA and CDR2 SQIVND (reference sequence). V dropped 9 bases and J dropped 7; count of bases not matched to a gene: 10. The CDR3 is 15 amino acids. The CDR3 sequence: CARTFWTSGINEQFF. CDR3 DNA: TGTGCCAGGACGTTCTGGACTAGCGGGATAAATGAGCAGTTCTTC.

This clonotype has only a few counts. This chain connects TRBV7-2 to TRBJ2-3; D unresolved. The germline V and J ends were trimmed by 0 bases and 6 bases, with 7 bases remaining between them. Germline V gives CDR1 SGHTA, CDR2 FQGNSA. This CDR3 is 13 amino acids long. CDR3 in amino acids: CASSLAGLDTQYF. CDR3 in DNA: TGTGCCAGCAGCTTAGCGGGTCTTGATACGCAGTATTTT.

The sample holds a few counts of this clonotype. The V call is TRBV6-5, the J call TRBJ2-1; D is possibly TRBD2 (5 bases). Trimming removed 4 bases from V and 8 bases from J, with 18 bases in between. CDR1 and CDR2 (germline): MNHEY, SVGAGI. This CDR3 spans 15 amino acids. In DNA form, the CDR3 reads TGTGCCAGCAGTTCCCCGGGTCCAGGAGGACATGAGCAGTTCTTC. This encodes CASSSPGPGGHEQFF.

The rearrangement joins TRBV7-6 to TRBJ2-1; 8 positions match TRBD2. The ends lost 5 bases at V and 10 bases at J; junction bases unmatched: 13. CDR3 length equals 15 residues. The germline V gene has CDR1 SGHVS and CDR2 FNYEAQ. CDR3 protein: CASSQRAGGGGEQFF. For the CDR3, the DNA is TGTGCCAGCAGCCAACGGGCGGGAGGAGGAGGGGAGCAGTTCTTC. Full variable domain (outside the CDR3, taken from reference TRBV7-6 and TRBJ2-1): GAGVSQSPRYKVTKRGQDVALRCDPISGHVSLYWYRQALGQGPEFLTYFNYEAQQDKSGLPNDRFSAERPEGSISTLTIQRTEQRDSAMYRCASSQRAGGGGEQFFGPGTRLTVL.

This clonotype was counted ten times or more. The rearrangement joins TRBV7-2 to TRBJ2-5; D is possibly TRBD1 (5 bases). This CDR3 is built from 14 residues. Per germline, CDR1 SGHTA and CDR2 FQGNSA. Trimming pared 5 bases from V and 0 bases from J, leaving 10 bases between. As DNA, the CDR3 is TGTGCCAGCAGCCAGCCAGGGTACCAAGAGACCCAGTACTTC. It yields the protein CASSQPGYQETQYF.

The CDR3 here is CAVRGPGDTQYF. DNA for the CDR3: TGTGCCGTCAGGGGCCCGGGAGATACGCAGTATTTT. This sequence joins TRBV28 and TRBJ2-3, with D tentatively TRBD1 (6 bases). Trimming removed 11 bases at V and 5 bases at J, with 14 bases between. This CDR3 region has 12 residues. Germline V gives CDR1 MDHEN, CDR2 SYDVKM. Variable domain in full (rest from reference TRBV28 and TRBJ2-3): DVKVTQSSRYLVKRTGEKVFLECVQDMDHENMFWYRQDPGLGLRLIYFSYDVKMKEKGDIPEGYSVSREKKERFSLILESASTNQTSMYLCAVRGPGDTQYFGPGTRLTVL.

V usage is TRBV28 and J usage is TRBJ1-1, with a possible D match to TRBD1 (5 bases). This CDR3 region has 15 residues. Germline V gene lookup returns CDR1 MDHEN and CDR2 SYDVKM. Trimming left V 3 bases short and J 5 bases short, with 16 bases between. The CDR3 nucleotides read TGTGCCAGCAGTTTCCATCCCGCAGGGAGGACTGAAGCTTTCTTT. Its translation is CASSFHPAGRTEAFF.

The V and J genes are TRBV7-2 and TRBJ2-6, with D unclear. V lost 0 bases and J lost 4, with 10 bases in between. The CDR3 is made up of 16 amino acids. Germline V lookup: CDR1 SGHTA, CDR2 FQGNSA. The DNA of the CDR3 is TGTGCCAGCAGCTTAGCCGGTCCGGCCGGGGCCAACGTCCTGACTTTC. Protein: CASSLAGPAGANVLTF.

This sequence joins TRBV5-6 and TRBJ2-5, with 8 bases lining up with TRBD2. Germline assignment: CDR1 SGHDT and CDR2 YYEEEE. V lost 4 bases and J lost 5; bases outside the gene matches: 13. The CDR3 is made up of 16 amino acids. The CDR3 sequence: CASSERETRVYETQYF. In DNA, the CDR3 is TGTGCCAGCAGCGAGCGGGAGACTAGGGTTTATGAGACCCAGTACTTC.

The sample holds a few counts of this clonotype. This chain connects TRBV19 to TRBJ2-1, with TRBD2 identical over 10 bases. Germline-derived CDR1 and CDR2 are LNHDA and SQIVND (reference sequence). With V trimmed by 5 bases and J by 4 bases, 5 bases remained unmatched. The CDR3 consists of 15 residues. In nucleotides, the CDR3 is TGTGCCAGTAGTTCCACTAGCGGGGATTACAATGAGCAGTTCTTC. Its translation: CASSSTSGDYNEQFF.